This passage covers 5 T cell receptor beta chains from one sample sequenced in a study of early T cells in non-severe SARS-CoV-2 infection. MiXCR was run by TCRdb on the 5' RACE reads, yielding one entry per CDR3 protein. The sample lists tens of thousands of distinct CDR3 sequences; roughly 4% were seen once. The sequenced sample was whole blood. These TCRs come from an adult who was a healthcare worker with PCR-confirmed SARS-CoV-2 infection or an uninfected control (not recorded which).

The chain joins TRBV2 to TRBJ2-2; D call uncertain. The CDR3 is 12 residues long. Trimming took 6 bases from V and 6 from J, leaving 8 bases between them. In germline, CDR1 is SNHLY, CDR2 FYNNEI. The CDR3 nucleotides are TGTGCCAGCAGGGACCCAGCCGGGGAGCTGTTTTTT. Residues: CASRDPAGELFF.

This clonotype has a count of ten or more. The chain recombines TRBV4-2 with TRBJ1-6; a possible D gene is TRBD1 (5 bases). This CDR3 is built from 15 residues. Trimming removed 1 base from V and 10 bases from J, with 14 bases in between. The germline V gene has CDR1 LGHNA and CDR2 YNFKEQ. The chain's CDR3 is CASSQVRQGRSPLHF. CDR3 bases: TGTGCCAGCAGCCAAGTGAGGCAGGGAAGGTCACCCCTCCACTTT.

This clonotype was observed at least ten times. The chain recombines TRBV5-1 with TRBJ1-1, with 7 bases aligning to TRBD1. This CDR3 has 14 residues. The V segment lost 4 bases and the J segment 4 bases; nucleotides outside the gene matches: 7. Germline loops: CDR1 SGHRS, CDR2 YFSETQ. CDR3 sequence: CASSPTGMGTEAFF. Written as DNA, the CDR3 is TGCGCCAGCAGCCCGACAGGGATGGGCACTGAAGCTTTCTTT.

This chain joins TRBV28 and TRBJ2-5; TRBD1 or TRBD2 may be the D gene (6 bases each). This CDR3 has 16 amino acids. CDR1 and CDR2 from the germline V gene are MDHEN and SYDVKM. V lost 3 bases and J lost 4, with 18 bases in between. The CDR3 DNA reads as TGTGCCAGCAGTTTCTTGGCGGGACGAGGGGGAGAGACCCAGTACTTC. Encoded protein: CASSFLAGRGGETQYF.

A note on this clonotype: A much larger clone is a single base away; this may be a read error. The rearrangement links TRBV7-3 to TRBJ2-2, with 12 bases identical to TRBD2. The CDR3 has 18 residues. Germline assignment: CDR1 SGHTA and CDR2 FQGTGA. J lost 6 bases, V lost 4 bases, and 12 bases had no gene match. For the CDR3, the DNA is TGTGCCAGCAGCTCAATCAGGACTAGCGGGAAGGTCGCCGGGGAGCTGTTTTTT. Translated: CASSSIRTSGKVAGELFF.